This entry concerns a single TCR beta chain. Which antigen it targets is not known. One base away there is no much larger clone; base qualities are not given. The reads were generated on an Illumina HiSeq 1500. In-frame beta chains were kept once TCRdb had trimmed the public reads at Q25 with fastp and called clones with MiXCR. Rows with one shared CDR3 protein collapse into an entry with the most common genes and DNA. In this sample the table shows around 300,000 distinct CDR3 sequences, about 23% of which occur a single time. The leading ten clones occupy around 13% of the sample. This specimen belongs to a study of T cell repertoires in cytomegalovirus infection (dated by TCRdb to 2018 to 2020). Broadly, across the study: The HLA type of each donor mattered for the analysis, because public TCR beta signatures pointed to carriage of CMV infection along with the matching HLA type.

The CDR3 covers 12 residues, taking in both the cysteine and the phenylalanine. Only the CDR3 region is kept as DNA, spanning 36 bases read in frame from base 1. CDR1 and CDR2 (SEHNR, FQNEAQ) derive from the germline V gene (reference sequence). Trimming takes 6 bases from V and 7 bases from J, and the germline ends sit 7 bases apart. Overall study outcomes, separate from this receptor: Cumulative frequency of public TCR beta family members discriminated carriers of CMV infection plus the relevant HLA type in this cohort and an independent 352-donor cohort. The ex vivo response was dominated by HLA-C-restricted CMV-specific TCR beta clonotypes, which also provided the single most frequent clonotype in two of eight donors.

The receptor was derived from a human donor in good health (CMV status not recorded). Some clones in this sample may be carry-over from other donors' samples. The material sequenced was PBMCs. Recombination joined TRBV7-9 with TRBJ1-6; the D gene identity is not certain. The CDR3 in this case is CASREGNSPLHF. The DNA reads as follows: TGTGCCAGCAGGGAAGGGAATTCACCCCTCCACTTT.